This T cell receptor (beta chain) was obtained from a study of CD8 T cells in ankylosing spondylitis. Notes on the study in general: Ankylosing spondylitis blood seemed to carry a telltale TCR beta motif made of under ten highly homologous variants.

One entry per CDR3 protein, called by TCRdb with MiXCR from the 5' RACE reads. The sample has approximately 540,000 distinct CDR3 sequences, roughly 13% seen once. This clonotype was recorded a few times. Its antigen is currently unknown. Trimming pared 4 bases from V and 1 base from J, leaving 7 bases between. The CDR3 totals 13 residues. Germline lookup yields CDR1 SGHTA and CDR2 FQGNSA. Material: blood, either unsorted or a sorted T cell fraction (not recorded which). The V gene is TRBV7-2, the J gene TRBJ2-5; D ambiguous. The source of this sequence is a male donor with ankylosing spondylitis. In DNA, the CDR3 is TGTGCCAGCAGCTCGGTAGCCCAAGAGACCCAGTACTTC. Its protein is CASSSVAQETQYF. Using reference TRBV7-2 and TRBJ2-5 for the parts outside the CDR3, the full variable domain is GAGVSQSPSNKVTEKGKDVELRCDPISGHTALYWYRQSLGQGLEFLIYFQGNSAPDKSGLPSDRFSAERTGGSVSTLTIQRTQQEDSAVYLCASSSVAQETQYFGPGTRLLVL.